This TCR beta chain is drawn from a study of PD-1 blockade in classical Hodgkin lymphoma. Assay used: immunoSEQ multiplex PCR; TCRdb lists only in-frame clones, some missing. This table holds roughly 60,000 clones, less than 95% found once. Germline values: CDR1 SGHNT, CDR2 YENEEA. The CDR3 contains 14 residues. V was pared by 0 bases and J by 5 bases, with 8 bases between. Time point described: cycle 4 day 1 (C4D1), after 6 weeks of nivolumab. Relapses following autologous stem cell transplantation were seen in all patients, with brentuximab vedotin exposure varying. V and J are TRBV11-3 and TRBJ2-1; D ambiguous. The TCR was taken from a human donor with classical Hodgkin lymphoma. The specimen comprised peripheral blood mononuclear cells (PBMCs), sampled before the fourth cycle of nivolumab. The CDR3 DNA is TGTGCCAGCAGCTTAGATCCCGTAAACAATGAGCAGTTCTTC. Protein product: CASSLDPVNNEQFF.